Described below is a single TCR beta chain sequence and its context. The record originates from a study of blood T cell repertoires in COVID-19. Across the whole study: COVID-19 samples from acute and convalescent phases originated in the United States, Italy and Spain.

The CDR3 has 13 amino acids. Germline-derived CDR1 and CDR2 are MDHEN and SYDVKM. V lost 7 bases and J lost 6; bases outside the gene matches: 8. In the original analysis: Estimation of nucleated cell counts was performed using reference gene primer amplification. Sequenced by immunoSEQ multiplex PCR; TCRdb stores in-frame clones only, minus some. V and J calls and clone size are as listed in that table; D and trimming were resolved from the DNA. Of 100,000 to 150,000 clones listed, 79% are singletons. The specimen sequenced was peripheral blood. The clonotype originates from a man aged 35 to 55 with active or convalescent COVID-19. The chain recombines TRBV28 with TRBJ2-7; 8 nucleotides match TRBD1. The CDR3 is CASNYQGAREQYF. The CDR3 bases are TGTGCCAGCAACTATCAGGGGGCGCGCGAGCAGTACTTC.